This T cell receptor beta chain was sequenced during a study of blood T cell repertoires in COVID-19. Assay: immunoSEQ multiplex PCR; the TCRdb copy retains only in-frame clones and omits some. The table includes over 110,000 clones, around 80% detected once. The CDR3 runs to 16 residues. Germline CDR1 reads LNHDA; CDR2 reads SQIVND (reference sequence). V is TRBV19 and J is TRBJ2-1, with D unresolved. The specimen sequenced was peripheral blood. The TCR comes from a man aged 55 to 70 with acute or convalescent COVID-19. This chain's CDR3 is CACKPHPRSSYNEQFF. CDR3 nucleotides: TGTGCTTGCAAGCCCCATCCCCGGAGCTCCTACAATGAGCAGTTCTTC.